This entry is about one TCR beta chain. V gave up 5 bases and J gave up 9 bases; unmatched junction bases: 4. The CDR3 contains 13 residues. Per germline, CDR1 MDHEN and CDR2 SYDVKM. This record comes from a study of cytomegalovirus exposure and HLA in healthy donors. Vbeta (60) and Jbeta (13) primers were used in the PCR. Generated by immunoSEQ multiplex PCR, the TCRdb table keeps only in-frame clones and is missing some. The sample contains approximately 140,000 clones, roughly four fifths of which appear only once. Source material: PBMCs. The clonotype was recovered from a middle-aged man in good health and CMV-seropositive. The chain combines TRBV28 with TRBJ2-1, with TRBD2 identical over 10 bases. CDR3 region: CASSTGTSVEQFF. Here the CDR3 DNA reads TGTGCCAGCAGTACCGGGACTAGCGTTGAGCAGTTCTTC.